This TCR beta chain comes out of a study of beta chain features in type 1 diabetes. Whole-study findings and limits: In cDNA sequencing, cells with high TCR expression could be over-represented. TCRB CDR3 length was moderately but significantly reduced in all four CD4+ subsets of Type 1 diabetes patients. At VDJ recombination sites, type 1 diabetes patients had fewer insertions and more deleted nucleotides.

Expressed TCRB transcripts were sequenced because the isolated RNA had all been reverse transcribed beforehand. Sequenced by immunoSEQ multiplex PCR; TCRdb stores in-frame clones only, minus some. This table holds under 300,000 clones, 11% found once. Every single donor gave one heparinised blood draw, and these averaged approximately 100 mL. CD45RO/CCR7/CD25/CD127/CD95/CD27 sorting isolated CD4+ naive, central memory, regulatory and stem cell-like memory cells. The CDR3 length is 14 residues. V was trimmed by 2 bases and J by 5 bases, leaving 13 bases between them. CDR1 is SGHRS and CDR2 is YFSETQ in the germline V gene. This clone was seen a handful of times. Its antigen remains unidentified.

The chain carries TRBV5-1 and TRBJ2-5; D unclear. The sequenced sample consisted of naive CD4+ T cells from blood. This receptor was identified in a man under 40 with type 1 diabetes. CDR3 coding DNA: TGCGCCAGCAGCTTCTCCGCGGCCGGGGAGACCCAGTACTTC. It translates to CASSFSAAGETQYF.